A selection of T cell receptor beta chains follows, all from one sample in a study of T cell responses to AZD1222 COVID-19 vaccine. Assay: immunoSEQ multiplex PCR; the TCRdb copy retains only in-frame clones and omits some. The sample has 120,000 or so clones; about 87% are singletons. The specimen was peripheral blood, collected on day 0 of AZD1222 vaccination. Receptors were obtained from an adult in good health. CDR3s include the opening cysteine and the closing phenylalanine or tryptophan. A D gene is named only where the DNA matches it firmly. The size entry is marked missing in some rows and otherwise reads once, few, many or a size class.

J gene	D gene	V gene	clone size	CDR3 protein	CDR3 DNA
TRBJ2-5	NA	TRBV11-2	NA	CASSPPRNQETQYF	TGTGCCAGCAGCCCCCCTAGGAACCAAGAGACCCAGTACTTC
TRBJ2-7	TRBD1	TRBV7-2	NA	CASSLDRSYEQYF	TGTGCCAGCAGCTTGGACAGGTCCTACGAGCAGTACTTC
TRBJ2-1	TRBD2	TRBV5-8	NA	CASSSPGTSGGTYNEQFF	TGTGCCAGCAGCTCGCCCGGGACTAGCGGGGGGACTTACAATGAGCAGTTCTTC
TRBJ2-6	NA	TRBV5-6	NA	CASSFSGANVLTF	TGTGCCAGCAGCTTCTCTGGGGCCAACGTCCTGACTTTC
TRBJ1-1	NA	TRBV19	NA	CASSRWDTEAFF	TGTGCCAGTAGTCGCTGGGACACTGAAGCTTTCTTT
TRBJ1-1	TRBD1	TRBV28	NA	CASSLTGGGTEAFF	TGTGCCAGCAGTCTTACAGGGGGGGGCACTGAAGCTTTCTTT
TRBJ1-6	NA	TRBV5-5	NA	CASSFDGGGSPLHF	TGTGCCAGCAGCTTTGATGGGGGAGGGTCACCCCTCCACTTT
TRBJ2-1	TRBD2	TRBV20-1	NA	CSASETGTRPNEQFF	TGCAGTGCTAGTGAAACCGGGACTAGACCAAATGAGCAGTTCTTC
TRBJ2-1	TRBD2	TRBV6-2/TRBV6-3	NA	CASSPSRTSPLRDEQFF	TGTGCCAGCAGTCCCTCCCGGACTAGCCCCTTAAGGGATGAGCAGTTCTTC
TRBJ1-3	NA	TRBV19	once	CASSIGHLIAGNTIYF	TGTGCCAGTAGTATTGGGCACTTGATCGCTGGAAACACCATATATTTT
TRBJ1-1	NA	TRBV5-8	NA	CASRVTGRDTEAFF	TGTGCCAGCAGAGTCACCGGCAGGGACACTGAAGCTTTCTTT
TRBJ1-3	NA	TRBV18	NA	CASSPPTGLSGNTIYF	TGTGCCAGCTCCCCGCCGACAGGCCTATCTGGAAACACCATATATTTT
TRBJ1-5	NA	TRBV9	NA	CASSVEGFSNQPQHF	TGTGCCAGCAGCGTAGAGGGTTTTAGCAATCAGCCCCAGCATTTT
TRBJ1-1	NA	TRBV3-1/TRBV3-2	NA	CASSPPRGRDTEAFF	TGTGCCAGCAGCCCACCAAGAGGTCGAGACACTGAAGCTTTCTTT
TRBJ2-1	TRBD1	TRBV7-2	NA	CASSVDRGGEQFF	TGTGCCAGCAGCGTCGACAGGGGTGGAGAGCAGTTCTTC
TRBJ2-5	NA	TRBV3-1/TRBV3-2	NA	CASSQGRTAETQYF	TGTGCCAGCAGCCAAGGCCGGACAGCAGAGACCCAGTACTTC
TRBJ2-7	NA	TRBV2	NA	CASTPSRISYEQYF	TGTGCCAGCACTCCCAGCAGGATCTCCTACGAGCAGTACTTC
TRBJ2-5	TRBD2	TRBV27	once	CASSRLAGDPGETQYF	TGTGCCAGCAGTCGACTAGCGGGAGACCCCGGTGAGACCCAGTACTTC
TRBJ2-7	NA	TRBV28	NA	CASSLPTGFEYF	TGTGCCAGCAGTTTACCCACAGGTTTTGAGTACTTC
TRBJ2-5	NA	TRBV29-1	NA	CSVDRDTTFSQYF	TGCAGCGTAGACCGGGACACAACCTTTTCCCAGTACTTC
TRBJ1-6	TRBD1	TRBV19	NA	CASSGTAGYSPLHF	TGTGCCAGTAGTGGGACAGCTGGGTATTCACCCCTCCACTTT
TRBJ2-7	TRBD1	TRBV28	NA	CASSPWGQGAGEQYF	TGTGCCAGCAGTCCCTGGGGACAGGGGGCAGGAGAGCAGTACTTC